The entry below describes one TCR beta chain. The antigen is undetermined. The source of the sample is a study of yellow fever vaccine responses in identical twins. Study-wide results and limits: Twins reportedly showed a vaccine T cell response that seemed partly convergent and partly personalized.

A single record per CDR3 protein comes from TCRdb applying MiXCR to the RT-PCR reads. The sample lists over 2,000 distinct CDR3 sequences, about 81% seen once, with approximately 6.3% in the top ten. The CDR3 has 16 amino acids. V gave up 6 bases and J gave up 7 bases, with 23 bases separating them. Per the germline V gene, CDR1 is LGHNA and CDR2 is YNFKEQ. This chain joins TRBV4-2 and TRBJ2-3; a weak D match, TRBD2 (6 bases). Sequencing used T cells from blood (PBMCs), unsorted or a sorted subset (not recorded which), obtained before or after yellow fever vaccination (not recorded which). This sequence originates from a woman aged 18-30 years who received the yellow fever vaccine. The CDR3 bases are TGTGCCAGCAGACCCCCCCCGGGGGACGTCCCGAATACGCAGTATTTT. It translates to CASRPPPGDVPNTQYF.